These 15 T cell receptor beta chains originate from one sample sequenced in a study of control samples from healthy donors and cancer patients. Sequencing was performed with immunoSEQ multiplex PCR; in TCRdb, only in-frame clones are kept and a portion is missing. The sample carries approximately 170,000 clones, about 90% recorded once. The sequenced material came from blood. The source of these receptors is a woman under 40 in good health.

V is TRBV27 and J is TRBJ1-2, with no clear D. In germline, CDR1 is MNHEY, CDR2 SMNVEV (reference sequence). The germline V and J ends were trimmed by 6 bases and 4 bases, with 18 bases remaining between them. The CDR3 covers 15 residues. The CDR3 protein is CASSPSRARGYGYTF. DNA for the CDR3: TGTGCCAGCAGCCCCTCCCGGGCCCGTGGCTATGGCTACACCTTC.

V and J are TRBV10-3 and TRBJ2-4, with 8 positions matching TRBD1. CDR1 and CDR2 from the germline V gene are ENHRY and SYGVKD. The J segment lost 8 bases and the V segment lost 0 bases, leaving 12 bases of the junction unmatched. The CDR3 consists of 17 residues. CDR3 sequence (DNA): TGTGCCATCAGTGAGTCGATTGTGCAGGGGGCAGGGGACATTCAGTACTTC. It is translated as CAISESIVQGAGDIQYF.

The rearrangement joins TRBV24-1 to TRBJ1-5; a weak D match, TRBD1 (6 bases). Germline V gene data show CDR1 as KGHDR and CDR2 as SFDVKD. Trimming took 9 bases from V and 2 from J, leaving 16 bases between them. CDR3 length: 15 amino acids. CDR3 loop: CATSGGATGNQPQHF. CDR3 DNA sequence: TGTGCCACCTCCGGGGGGGCAACGGGCAATCAGCCCCAGCATTTT.

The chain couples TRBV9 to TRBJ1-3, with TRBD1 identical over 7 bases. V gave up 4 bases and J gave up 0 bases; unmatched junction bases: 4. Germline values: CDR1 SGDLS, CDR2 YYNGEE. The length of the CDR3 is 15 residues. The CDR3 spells CASSRQGASGNTIYF. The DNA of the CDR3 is TGTGCCAGCAGCCGACAGGGCGCCTCTGGAAACACCATATATTTT.

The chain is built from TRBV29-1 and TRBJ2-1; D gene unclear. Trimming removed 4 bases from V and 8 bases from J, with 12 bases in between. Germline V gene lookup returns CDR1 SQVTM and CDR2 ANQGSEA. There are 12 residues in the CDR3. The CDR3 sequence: CSVVRRNDEQFF. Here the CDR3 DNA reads TGCAGCGTTGTTCGAAGAAACGATGAGCAGTTCTTC.

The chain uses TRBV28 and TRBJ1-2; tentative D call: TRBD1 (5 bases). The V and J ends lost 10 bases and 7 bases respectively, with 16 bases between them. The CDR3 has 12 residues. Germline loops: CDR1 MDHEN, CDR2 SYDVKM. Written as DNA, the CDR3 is TGTGCCACCAGAAGTGGGGGTGGTGGCTACACCTTC. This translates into CATRSGGGGYTF.

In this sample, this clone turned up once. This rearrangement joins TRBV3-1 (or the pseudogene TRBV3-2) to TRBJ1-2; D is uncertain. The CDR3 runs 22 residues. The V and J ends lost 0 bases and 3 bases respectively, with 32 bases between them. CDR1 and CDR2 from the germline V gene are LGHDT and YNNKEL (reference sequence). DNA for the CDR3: TGTGCCAGCAGCCAAGATCACCCAGGAATAATTCGGCCCGGGGTAATGGACTATGGCTACACCTTC. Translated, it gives CASSQDHPGIIRPGVMDYGYTF.

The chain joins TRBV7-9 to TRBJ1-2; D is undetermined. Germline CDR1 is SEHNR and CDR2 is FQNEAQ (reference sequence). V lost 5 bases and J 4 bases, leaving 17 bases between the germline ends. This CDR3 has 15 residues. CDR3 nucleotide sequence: TGTGCCAGCAGCAACCCCGGCGACCGTGGCTATGGCTACACCTTC. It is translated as CASSNPGDRGYGYTF.

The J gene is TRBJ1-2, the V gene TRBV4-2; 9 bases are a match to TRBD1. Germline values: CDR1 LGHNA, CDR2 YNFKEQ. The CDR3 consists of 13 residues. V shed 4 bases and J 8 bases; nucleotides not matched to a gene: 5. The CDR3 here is CASSPGQGSGYTF. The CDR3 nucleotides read TGTGCCAGCAGCCCGGGACAGGGATCCGGCTACACCTTC.

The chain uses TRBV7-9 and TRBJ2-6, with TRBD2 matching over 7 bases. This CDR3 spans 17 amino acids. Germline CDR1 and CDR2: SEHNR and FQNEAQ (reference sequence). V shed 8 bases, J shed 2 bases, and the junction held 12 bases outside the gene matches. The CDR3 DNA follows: TGTGCCAGCTTCCCGGGGAGGGGACGGCCTGGGGCCAACGTCCTGACTTTC. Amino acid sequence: CASFPGRGRPGANVLTF. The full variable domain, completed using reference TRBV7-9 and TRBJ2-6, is DTGVSQNPRHKITKRGQNVTFRCDPISEHNRLYWYRQTLGQGPEFLTYFQNEAQLEKSRLLSDRFSAERPKGSFSTLEIQRTEQGDSAMYLCASFPGRGRPGANVLTFGAGSRLTVL.

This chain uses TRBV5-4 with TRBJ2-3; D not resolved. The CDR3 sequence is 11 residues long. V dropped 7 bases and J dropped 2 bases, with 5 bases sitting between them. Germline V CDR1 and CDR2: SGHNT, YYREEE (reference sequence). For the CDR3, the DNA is TGTGCCAGCCTGTTCACAGATACGCAGTATTTT. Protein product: CASLFTDTQYF. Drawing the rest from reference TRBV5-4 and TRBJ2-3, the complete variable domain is ETGVTQSPTHLIKTRGQQVTLRCSSQSGHNTVSWYQQALGQGPQFIFQYYREEENGRGNFPPRFSGLQFPNYSSELNVNALELDDSALYLCASLFTDTQYFGPGTRLTVL.

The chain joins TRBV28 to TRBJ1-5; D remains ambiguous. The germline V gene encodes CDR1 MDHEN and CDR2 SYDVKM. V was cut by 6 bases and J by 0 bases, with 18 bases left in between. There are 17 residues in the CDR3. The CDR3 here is CASRPTPRLYSNQPQHF. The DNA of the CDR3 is TGTGCCAGCAGGCCTACTCCTCGTCTTTATAGCAATCAGCCCCAGCATTTT.

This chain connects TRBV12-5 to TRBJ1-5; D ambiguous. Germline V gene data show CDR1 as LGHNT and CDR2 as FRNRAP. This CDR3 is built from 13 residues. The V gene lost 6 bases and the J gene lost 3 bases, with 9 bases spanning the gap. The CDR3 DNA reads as TGTGCTAGTGGGAAGGGAGCCAATCAGCCCCAGCATTTT. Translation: CASGKGANQPQHF.

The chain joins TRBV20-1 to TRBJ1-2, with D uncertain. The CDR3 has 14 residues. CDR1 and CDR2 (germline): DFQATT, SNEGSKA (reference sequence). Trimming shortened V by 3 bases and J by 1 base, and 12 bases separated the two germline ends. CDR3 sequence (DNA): TGCAGTGCTAGTACCGGGCTACTTAACTATGGCTACACCTTC. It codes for CSASTGLLNYGYTF.

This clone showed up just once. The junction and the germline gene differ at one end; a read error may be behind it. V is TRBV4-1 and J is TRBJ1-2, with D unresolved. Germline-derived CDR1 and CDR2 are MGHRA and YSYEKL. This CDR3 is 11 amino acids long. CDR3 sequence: CASSQGPWLFF. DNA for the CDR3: TGCGCCAGCAGCCAGGGCCCCTGGCTGTTCTTC.